This TCR beta chain was profiled in a study of beta chain features in type 1 diabetes (dated by TCRdb to between 2018 and 2020). In the study overall: Patients and healthy donors did not differ in mean age, gender distribution, total cell number or subset yield. A total of around 110,000,000 sorted cells were examined across all samples, and RNA yield correlated strongly with the number of cells per subset. The study compared the TCRB repertoires of sorted circulating CD4+ T cell subsets in recently diagnosed type 1 diabetes patients with those in matched healthy donors. Naive and central memory subsets were obtained from all 30 or so donors, but regulatory and stem cell-like memory subsets were isolated from only 8 patients and roughly 8 healthy donors. What the work shows at the level of the full study, not this receptor alone: HLA sub-analyses involved small numbers of individuals, so any influence of HLA type on TCRB rearrangement remained unresolved. Type 1 diabetes patients showed a moderate but significant shortening of TCRB CDR3 length in all four CD4+ subsets. Naive, central memory and regulatory TCRB repertoires appeared to be more similar among patients than among healthy donors. Because cDNA rather than genomic DNA was sequenced, highly expressing activated cells could have been over-represented, although no difference in activation and CD3 levels was found between groups. Shorter templates might have been favored by PCR, but patient and control samples were amplified and corrected together, so both groups would have been affected equally by any skew. Fewer insertions and more nucleotide deletions at VDJ recombination sites were observed in patients with type 1 diabetes, implying thymic rearrangement abnormalities.

Regarding this clone: Its antigen remains undetermined. The input lacks base qualities; no much larger clone sits a single base away.

CDR1 and CDR2 are drawn from the germline V gene (reference sequence): SEHNR, FQNEAQ. The CDR3 has 14 amino acids, counting the end cysteine and phenylalanine. Only the CDR3 part of the read is kept: 42 bases, read in frame from the first base. V loses 3 bases of germline sequence and J loses 4 bases, and the interval between the two ends is 9 bases. All of the isolated RNA was reverse transcribed with the High Capacity cDNA Reverse Transcription Kit, so expressed TCRB transcripts were sequenced. Deep immunoSEQ sequencing was applied to naive, central memory and regulatory T cell samples, giving an average of around 4 million total reads per sample. Sorted cells were lysed in RLT buffer and RNA was extracted with DNase-treated RNeasy Micro or Mini kits, depending on cell number. Each cell subset was processed separately to prevent cross-contamination, with patient and healthy donor samples processed together. The immunoSEQ multiplex PCR was used to amplify TCRB sequences from cDNA, yielding 87-bp fragments that span the CDR3 region. Sequencing of the amplicons was done on the Illumina HiSeq platform. In the paper's pipeline: PCR bias was computationally corrected using synthetic template baselines, reads within Hamming distance 2 were collapsed, and singletons that could not be merged were discarded. By aligning reads against IMGT, V, D and J genes, CDR3 length, and insertions or deletions at six rearrangement sites were assigned. Within each subset, clonotype counts were normalized to sorted cell number, and only after that were true diversity and Gini coefficients computed with the tcR R package. Repertoire sharing was quantified using the overlap coefficient calculated on TCRB nucleotide sequences. Out-of-frame TCRB sequences from naive cells were analyzed to stand in for the pre-selection repertoire. In its TCRdb copy, this immuneACCESS table keeps in-frame sequences only and misses some clones. Where compared with another copy, unresolved V genes explain less than half of these, and the others have no known cause. Clonal size and the V and J genes are those of that table, whereas D and trimming came from the DNA. The table for this sample lists about 360,000 clones; roughly 12% of them were counted only once. The ten biggest clones cover roughly 0.0097% of the sample.

From each donor, a single peripheral blood sample of about 116 mL on average was drawn into heparinised tubes. Naive, central memory, regulatory and stem cell-like memory CD4+ T cells were sorted on a BD FACSAria II using a panel including CD45RO, CCR7, CD25, CD127, CD95 and CD27. Every sorted population had a purity above 95%. PBMCs were isolated immediately by Lymphoprep density gradient centrifugation and stained directly without culture. So that batch effects would be minimized, each experiment stained and sorted samples in pairs, pairing one healthy donor with one patient. The chain couples TRBV7-9 to TRBJ2-2, and the D gene may be TRBD2, 6 bases matching. This clonotype was obtained from a young woman with type 1 diabetes. The sequenced material came from naive CD4+ T cells from blood. The sample's cell subset or site label, decoded: true naive CD4+ T cells. Read as DNA, the sequence is TGTGCCAGCAGCTTGGGACTTACCACCGGGGAGCTGTTTTTT. Translated, this is CASSLGLTTGELFF. Reference TRBV7-9 and TRBJ2-2 proteins supply the regions before and after the CDR3; the full variable domain is: DTGVSQNPRHKITKRGQNVTFRCDPISEHNRLYWYRQTLGQGPEFLTYFQNEAQLEKSRLLSDRFSAERPKGSFSTLEIQRTEQGDSAMYLCASSLGLTTGELFFGEGSRLTVL.